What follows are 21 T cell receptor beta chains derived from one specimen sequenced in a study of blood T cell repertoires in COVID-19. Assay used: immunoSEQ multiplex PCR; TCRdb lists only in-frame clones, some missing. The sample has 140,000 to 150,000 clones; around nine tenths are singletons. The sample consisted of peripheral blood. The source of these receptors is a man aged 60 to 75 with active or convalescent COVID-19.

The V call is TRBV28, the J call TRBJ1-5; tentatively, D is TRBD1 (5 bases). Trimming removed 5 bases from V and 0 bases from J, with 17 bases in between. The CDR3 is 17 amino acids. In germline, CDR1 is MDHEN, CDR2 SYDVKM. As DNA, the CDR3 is TGTGCCAGCAGTCCCCGGGTCCGGGGGTATAGCAATCAGCCCCAGCATTTT. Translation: CASSPRVRGYSNQPQHF.

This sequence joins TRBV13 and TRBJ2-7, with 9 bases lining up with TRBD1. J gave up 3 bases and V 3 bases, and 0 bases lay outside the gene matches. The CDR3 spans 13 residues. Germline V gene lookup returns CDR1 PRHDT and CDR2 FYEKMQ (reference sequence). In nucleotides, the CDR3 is TGTGCCAGCAGCTTGGGACAGGGCTACGAGCAGTACTTC. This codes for CASSLGQGYEQYF.

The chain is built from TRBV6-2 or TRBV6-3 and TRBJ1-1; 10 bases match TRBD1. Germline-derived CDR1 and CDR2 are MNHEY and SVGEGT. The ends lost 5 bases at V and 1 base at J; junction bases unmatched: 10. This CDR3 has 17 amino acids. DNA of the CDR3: TGTGCCAGCAGTCCCCGGGGGACAGGGGCTCAGAACACTGAAGCTTTCTTT. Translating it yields CASSPRGTGAQNTEAFF.

The CDR3 DNA is TGTGCCAGCAGCGATCGACAGGGCTACACTGAAGCTTTCTTT. This encodes CASSDRQGYTEAFF. The chain joins TRBV3-1 (or the pseudogene TRBV3-2) to TRBJ1-1, with 7 bases that match TRBD1. The CDR3 runs 14 residues. The germline V gene encodes CDR1 LGHDT and CDR2 YNNKEL (reference sequence). V dropped 5 bases and J dropped 3; count of bases not matched to a gene: 6.

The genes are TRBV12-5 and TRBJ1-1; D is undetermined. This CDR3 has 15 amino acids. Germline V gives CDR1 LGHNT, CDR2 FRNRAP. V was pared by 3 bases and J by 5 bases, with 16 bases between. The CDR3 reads CASGFYPVRSTEAFF. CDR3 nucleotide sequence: TGTGCTAGTGGTTTCTACCCTGTCCGCTCAACTGAAGCTTTCTTT. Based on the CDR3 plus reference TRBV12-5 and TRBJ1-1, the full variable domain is DARVTQTPRHKVTEMGQEVTMRCQPILGHNTVFWYRQTMMQGLELLAYFRNRAPLDDSGMPKDRFSAEMPDATLATLKIQPSEPRDSAVYFCASGFYPVRSTEAFFGQGTRLTVV.

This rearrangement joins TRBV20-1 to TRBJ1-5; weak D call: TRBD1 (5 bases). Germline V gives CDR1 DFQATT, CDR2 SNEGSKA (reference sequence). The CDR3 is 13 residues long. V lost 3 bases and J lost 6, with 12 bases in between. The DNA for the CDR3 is TGCAGTGCTAGTCGGCAGGGTCGTCAGCCCCAGCATTTT. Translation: CSASRQGRQPQHF.

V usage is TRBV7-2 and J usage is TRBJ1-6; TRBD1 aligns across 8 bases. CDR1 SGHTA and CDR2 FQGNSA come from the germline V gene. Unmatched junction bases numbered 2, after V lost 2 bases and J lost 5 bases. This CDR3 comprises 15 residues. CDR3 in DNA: TGTGCCAGCAGCTTAATGACAGGGGATAATTCACCCCTCCACTTT. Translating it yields CASSLMTGDNSPLHF.

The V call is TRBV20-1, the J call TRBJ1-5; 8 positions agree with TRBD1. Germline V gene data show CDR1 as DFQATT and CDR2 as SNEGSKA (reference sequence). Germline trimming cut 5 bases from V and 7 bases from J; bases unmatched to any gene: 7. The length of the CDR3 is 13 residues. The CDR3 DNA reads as TGCAGTGCTGGTGGACAGGGTAACCAGCCCCAGCATTTT. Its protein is CSAGGQGNQPQHF.

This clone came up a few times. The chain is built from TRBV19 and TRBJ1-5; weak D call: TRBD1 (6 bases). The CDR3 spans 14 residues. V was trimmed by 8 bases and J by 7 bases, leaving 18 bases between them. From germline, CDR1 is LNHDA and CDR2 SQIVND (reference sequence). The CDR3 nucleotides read TGTGCCAGTCACCTTTCAGGGGAAGGGCAGCCCCAGCATTTT. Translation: CASHLSGEGQPQHF.

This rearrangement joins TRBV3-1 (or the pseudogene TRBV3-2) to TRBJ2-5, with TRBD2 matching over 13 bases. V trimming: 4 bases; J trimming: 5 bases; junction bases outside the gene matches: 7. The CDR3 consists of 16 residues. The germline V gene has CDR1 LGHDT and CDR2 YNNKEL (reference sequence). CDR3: CASSRRLAGGRETQYF. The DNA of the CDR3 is TGTGCCAGCAGCCGCCGACTAGCGGGGGGCAGGGAGACCCAGTACTTC.

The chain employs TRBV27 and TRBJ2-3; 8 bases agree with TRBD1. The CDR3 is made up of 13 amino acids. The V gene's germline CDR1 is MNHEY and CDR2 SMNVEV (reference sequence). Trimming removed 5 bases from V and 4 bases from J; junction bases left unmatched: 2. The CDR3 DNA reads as TGTGCCAGCAGTGGACAGGGCTCAGATACGCAGTATTTT. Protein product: CASSGQGSDTQYF.

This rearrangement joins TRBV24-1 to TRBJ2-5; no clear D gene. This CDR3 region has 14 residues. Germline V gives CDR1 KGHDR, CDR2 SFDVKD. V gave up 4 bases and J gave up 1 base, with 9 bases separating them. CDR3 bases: TGTGCCACCAGTGACCCTCCAGTCCAAGAGACCCAGTACTTC. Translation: CATSDPPVQETQYF.

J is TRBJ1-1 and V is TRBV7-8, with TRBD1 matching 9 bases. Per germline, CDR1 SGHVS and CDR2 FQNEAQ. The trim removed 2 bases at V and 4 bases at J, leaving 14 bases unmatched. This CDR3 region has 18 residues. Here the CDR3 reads CASSLWSEQGAGGTEAFF. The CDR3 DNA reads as TGTGCCAGCAGCTTATGGTCGGAACAGGGGGCTGGGGGCACTGAAGCTTTCTTT. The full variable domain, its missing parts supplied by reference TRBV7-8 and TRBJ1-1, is GAGVSQSPRYKVAKRGQDVALRCDPISGHVSLFWYQQALGQGPEFLTYFQNEAQLDKSGLPSDRFFAERPEGSVSTLKIQRTQQEDSAVYLCASSLWSEQGAGGTEAFFGQGTRLTVV.

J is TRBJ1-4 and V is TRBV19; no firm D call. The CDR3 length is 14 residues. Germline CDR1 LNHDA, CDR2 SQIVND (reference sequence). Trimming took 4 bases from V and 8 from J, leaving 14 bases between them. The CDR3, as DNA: TGTGCCAGTAGTACCGGATTATCCAGGGAAAAACTGTTTTTT. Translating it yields CASSTGLSREKLFF.

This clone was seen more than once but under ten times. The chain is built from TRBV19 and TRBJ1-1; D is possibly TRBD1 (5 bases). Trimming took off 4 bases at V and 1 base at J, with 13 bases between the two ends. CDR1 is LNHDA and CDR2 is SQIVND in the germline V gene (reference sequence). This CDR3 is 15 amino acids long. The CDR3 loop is CASSNSDTQNTEAFF. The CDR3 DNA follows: TGTGCCAGTAGTAACTCGGACACCCAGAACACTGAAGCTTTCTTT. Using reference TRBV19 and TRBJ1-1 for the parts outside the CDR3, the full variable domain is DGGITQSPKYLFRKEGQNVTLSCEQNLNHDAMYWYRQDPGQGLRLIYYSQIVNDFQKGDIAEGYSVSREKKESFPLTVTSAQKNPTAFYLCASSNSDTQNTEAFFGQGTRLTVV.

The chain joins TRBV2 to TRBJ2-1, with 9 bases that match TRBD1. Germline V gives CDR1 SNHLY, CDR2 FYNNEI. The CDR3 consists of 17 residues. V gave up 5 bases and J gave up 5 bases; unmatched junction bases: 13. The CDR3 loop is CASSHPSSGQGNNEQFF. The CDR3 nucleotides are TGTGCCAGCAGTCATCCCAGTTCGGGACAGGGCAACAATGAGCAGTTCTTC.

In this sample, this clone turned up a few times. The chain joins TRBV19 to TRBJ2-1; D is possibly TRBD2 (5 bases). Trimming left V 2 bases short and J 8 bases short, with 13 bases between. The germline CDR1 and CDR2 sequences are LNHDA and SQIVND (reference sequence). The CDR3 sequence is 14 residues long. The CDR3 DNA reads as TGTGCCAGTAGTATACCGGGAATAGTGGATGAGCAGTTCTTC. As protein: CASSIPGIVDEQFF.

Written as DNA, the CDR3 is TGTGCCAGCAGCTTCCCCGGGACAGGGGCCCAGCCCCAGCATTTT. As protein: CASSFPGTGAQPQHF. The chain employs TRBV7-2 and TRBJ1-5, with 10 bases that match TRBD1. The V gene's germline CDR1 is SGHTA and CDR2 FQGNSA. The CDR3 is 15 residues long. V dropped 3 bases and J dropped 7; count of bases not matched to a gene: 6.

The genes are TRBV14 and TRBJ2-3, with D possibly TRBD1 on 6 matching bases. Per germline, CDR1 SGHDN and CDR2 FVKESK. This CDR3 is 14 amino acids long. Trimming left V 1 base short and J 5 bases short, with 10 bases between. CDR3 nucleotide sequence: TGTGCCAGCAGCCAAGTGGACAGTAAAGATACGCAGTATTTT. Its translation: CASSQVDSKDTQYF.

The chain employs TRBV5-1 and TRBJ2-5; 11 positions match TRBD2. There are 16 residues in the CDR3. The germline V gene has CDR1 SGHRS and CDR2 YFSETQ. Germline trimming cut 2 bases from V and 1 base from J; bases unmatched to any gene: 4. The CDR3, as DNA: TGCGCCAGCAGCTTTCTAGCGGGGGGCACCCAAGAGACCCAGTACTTC. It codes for CASSFLAGGTQETQYF.

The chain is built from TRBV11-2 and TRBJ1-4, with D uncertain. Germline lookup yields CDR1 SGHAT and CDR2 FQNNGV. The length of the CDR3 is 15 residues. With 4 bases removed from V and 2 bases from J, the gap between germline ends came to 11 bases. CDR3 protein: CASSSLTGTNEKLFF. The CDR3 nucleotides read TGTGCCAGCAGCTCCCTTACGGGGACTAATGAAAAACTGTTTTTT.